This TCR beta chain was sequenced for a study of blood T cell repertoires in COVID-19. Sequenced by immunoSEQ multiplex PCR; TCRdb stores in-frame clones only, minus some. This table has over 200,000 clones, 88% appearing once. V lost 5 bases to trimming and J lost 8 bases, with 9 bases between them. Germline V lookup: CDR1 MNHEY, CDR2 SVGAGI. This CDR3 is 11 amino acids long. Specimen: PBMCs or T cells enriched from blood (not recorded which). This clonotype was obtained from a woman under 40 who had been exposed to COVID-19. The J gene is TRBJ1-1, the V gene TRBV6-5, with a possible D match to TRBD1 (6 bases). The CDR3 DNA follows: TGTGCCAGCAGTCGGGACAACGAAGCTTTCTTT. It is translated as CASSRDNEAFF.